The TCR beta chain under discussion was sequenced for a study of cytomegalovirus exposure and HLA in healthy donors. The CDR3 runs 15 residues. Trimming removed 3 bases from V and 2 bases from J, with 14 bases in between. Germline V lookup: CDR1 GTSNPN, CDR2 SVGIG (reference sequence). Whole-study results and caveats: According to a subsequent analysis, TCR clusters identified in the first cohort showed a tendency to co-occur across the 110 or so validation repertoires. The authors enumerated 150 to 200 TCR beta chains as linked to cytomegalovirus. Cytomegalovirus status was reportedly diagnosed by the classifier with high specificity and sensitivity.

As for this clone: Antigen specificity is unknown.

The data were produced by immunoSEQ multiplex PCR, yet TCRdb's version contains in-frame clones alone and is incomplete. This sample yields approximately 160,000 clones, of which roughly 91% are seen a single time; under 13% belongs to the top ten. The chain has TRBV30 and TRBJ1-5; possible D gene TRBD1, 5 bases. The sample consisted of PBMCs. This TCR derives from a woman aged 18-30 years in good health and CMV-seropositive. The CDR3 protein is CAWRPVSGGNQPQHF. The CDR3, as DNA: TGTGCCTGGAGACCGGTCTCGGGGGGCAATCAGCCCCAGCATTTT. The whole variable domain, remainder taken from reference TRBV30 and TRBJ1-5, is SQTIHQWPATLVQPVGSPLSLECTVEGTSNPNLYWYRQAAGRGLQLLFYSVGIGQISSEVPQNLSASRPQDRQFILSSKKLLLSDSGFYLCAWRPVSGGNQPQHFGDGTRLSIL.